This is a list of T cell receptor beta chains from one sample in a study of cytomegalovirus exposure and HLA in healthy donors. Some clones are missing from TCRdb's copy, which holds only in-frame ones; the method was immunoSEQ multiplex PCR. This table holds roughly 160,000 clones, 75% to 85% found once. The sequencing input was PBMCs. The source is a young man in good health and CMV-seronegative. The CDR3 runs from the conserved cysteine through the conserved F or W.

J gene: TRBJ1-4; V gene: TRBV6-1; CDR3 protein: CASRRTETNEKLFF
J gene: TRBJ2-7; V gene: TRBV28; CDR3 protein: CASQTPRTGNYEQYF
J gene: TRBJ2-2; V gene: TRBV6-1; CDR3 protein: CASSEDKWTSGRAPGELFF
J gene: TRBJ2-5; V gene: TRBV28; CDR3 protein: CASSLTGTAQETQYF
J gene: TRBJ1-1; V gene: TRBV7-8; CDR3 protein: CASSSPPAGVNTEAFF
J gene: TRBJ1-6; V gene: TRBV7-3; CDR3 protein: CASSLTGQYNSPLHF
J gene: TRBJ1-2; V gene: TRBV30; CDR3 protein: CAWSVKLMNYGYTF
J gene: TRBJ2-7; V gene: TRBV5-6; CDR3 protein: CASSSNTFLAGAPYEQYF
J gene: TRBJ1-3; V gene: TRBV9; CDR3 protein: CASSVGGQGHTIYF
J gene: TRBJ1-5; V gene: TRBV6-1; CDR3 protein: CASGVYRAPQPQHF
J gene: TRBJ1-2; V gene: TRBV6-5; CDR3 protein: CASATVPYGYTF
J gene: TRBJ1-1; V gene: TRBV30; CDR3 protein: CACNRGTEAFF
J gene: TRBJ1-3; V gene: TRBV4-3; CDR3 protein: CASSQDPGGSGNTIYF
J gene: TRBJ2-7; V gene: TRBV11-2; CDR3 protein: CASSLSGQASYEQYF
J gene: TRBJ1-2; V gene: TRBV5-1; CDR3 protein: CASSLDRENYGYTF
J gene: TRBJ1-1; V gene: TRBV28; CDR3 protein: CASSPLPNTEAFF
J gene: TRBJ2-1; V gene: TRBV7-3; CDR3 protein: CASSILYGDNEQFF
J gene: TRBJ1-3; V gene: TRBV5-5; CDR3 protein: CASSLVFRDRVLGNTIYF
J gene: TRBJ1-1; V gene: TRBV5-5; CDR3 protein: CASSYRGEDTEAFF
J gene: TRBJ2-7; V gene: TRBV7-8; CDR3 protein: CASSLQGYEQYF
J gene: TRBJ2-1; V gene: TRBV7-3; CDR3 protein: CASSLRSQQGDEQFF
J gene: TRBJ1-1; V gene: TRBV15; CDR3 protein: CATSRDEGVNTEAFF
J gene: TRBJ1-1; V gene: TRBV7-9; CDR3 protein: CASSLDRVANTEAFF
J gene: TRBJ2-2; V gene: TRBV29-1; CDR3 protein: CSVDFTGELFF
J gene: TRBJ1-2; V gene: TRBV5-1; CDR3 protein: CASSPSPGQQYGYTF
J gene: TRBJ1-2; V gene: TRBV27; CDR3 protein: CASRTGGYGYTF
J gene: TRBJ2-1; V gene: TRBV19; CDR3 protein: CASGGQGVGEQFF
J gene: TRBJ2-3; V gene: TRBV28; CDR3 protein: CASRGWDTQYF
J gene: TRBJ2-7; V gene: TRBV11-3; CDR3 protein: CASSPPGTSGSLLYEQYF
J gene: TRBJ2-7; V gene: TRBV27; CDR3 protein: CASGTGGYEQYF
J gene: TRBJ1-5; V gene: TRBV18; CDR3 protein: CASSPRQDTNQPQHF
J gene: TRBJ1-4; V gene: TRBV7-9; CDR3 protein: CASSPDLTGHNEKLFF
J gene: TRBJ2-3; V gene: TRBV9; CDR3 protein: CASSVEGLAGVSRSDTQYF
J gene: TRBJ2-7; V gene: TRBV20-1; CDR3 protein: CSAPTGYEQYF
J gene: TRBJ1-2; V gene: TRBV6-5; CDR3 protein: CASSYPPGQGSGYTF
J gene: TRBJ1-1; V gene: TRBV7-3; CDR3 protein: CASSLGLGNTEAFF
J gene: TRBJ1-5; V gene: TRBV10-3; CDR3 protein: CASKGGFNQPQHF
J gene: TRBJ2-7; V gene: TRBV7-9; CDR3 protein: CASSPRTEFSYEQYF
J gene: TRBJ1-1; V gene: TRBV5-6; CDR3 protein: CASSFRRAGTEAFF
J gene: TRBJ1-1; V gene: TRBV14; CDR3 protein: CASSLIRGNTEAFF
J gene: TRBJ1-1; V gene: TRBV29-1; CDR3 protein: CSVEVRGRNTEAFF
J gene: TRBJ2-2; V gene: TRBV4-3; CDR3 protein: CASSPVGLATGELFF
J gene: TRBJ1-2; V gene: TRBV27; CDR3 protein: CASSFIQNVNYGYTF
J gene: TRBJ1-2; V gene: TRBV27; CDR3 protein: CASSYSGGLNYGYTF
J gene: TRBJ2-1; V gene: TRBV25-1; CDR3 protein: CASSVWTSLNEQFF
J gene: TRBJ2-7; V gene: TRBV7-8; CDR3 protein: CASSFDGRSYEQYF
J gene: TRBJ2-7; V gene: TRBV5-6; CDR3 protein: CASSSGTGGGQYF
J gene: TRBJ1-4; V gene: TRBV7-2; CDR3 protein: CASSSVAGIEKLFF
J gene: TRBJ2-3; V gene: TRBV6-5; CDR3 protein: CASRTFRGTDTQYF
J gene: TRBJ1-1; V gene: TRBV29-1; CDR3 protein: CSGTQGSNTEAFF
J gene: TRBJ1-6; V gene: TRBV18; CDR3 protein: CASSPPHVSSYNSPLHF
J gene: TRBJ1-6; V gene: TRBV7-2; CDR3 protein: CASTSGGGNYNSPLHF
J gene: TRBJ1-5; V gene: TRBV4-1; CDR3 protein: CASSHPGQGSPQHF
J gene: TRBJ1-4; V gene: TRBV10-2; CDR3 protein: CASSEGGGVVEKLFF
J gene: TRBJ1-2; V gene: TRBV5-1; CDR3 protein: CASSQGFYRAHGYGYTF
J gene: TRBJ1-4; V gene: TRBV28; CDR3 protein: CASSPGQGAEKLFF
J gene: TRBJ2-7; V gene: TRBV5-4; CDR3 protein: CASSLGASGPTKQYF
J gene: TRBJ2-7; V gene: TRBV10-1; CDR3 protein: CASSAGNYEQYF